A selection of T cell receptor beta chains follows, all from one sample in a study of T cell responses to AZD1222 COVID-19 vaccine. Profiling relied on immunoSEQ multiplex PCR, and the TCRdb table lists in-frame clones only, not all of them. The table shows 20,000 to 30,000 clones, with about nine tenths occurring only once. The sample in question was peripheral blood, obtained 28 days after the second AZD1222 dose. The source of these receptors is an adult who received the AZD1222 COVID-19 vaccine. Both conserved end residues are part of each CDR3. The D gene is left open where the match is weak. Rows may omit the clone size; those that give it use once, few, many or a size class.

abundance: .
d_gene: .
j_gene: TRBJ2-1
v_gene: TRBV12-5
CDR3nt: TGTGCTAGTGGTTTAACCCCCGGAACCGATGAGCAGTTCTTC
CDR3aa: CASGLTPGTDEQFF

abundance: .
d_gene: .
j_gene: TRBJ1-1
v_gene: TRBV30
CDR3nt: TGTGCCTGGAGTGTACCCTCCGGGCCCCGGGGCACTGAAGCTTTCTTT
CDR3aa: CAWSVPSGPRGTEAFF

abundance: .
d_gene: TRBD2
j_gene: TRBJ2-1
v_gene: TRBV27
CDR3nt: TGTGCCAGCAGACTAGCGGACCTCTCCTACAATGAGCAGTTCTTC
CDR3aa: CASRLADLSYNEQFF

abundance: once
d_gene: .
j_gene: TRBJ2-6
v_gene: TRBV12-5
CDR3nt: TGTGCTAGTGGTCCCCGACAGGGGGCCAACGTCCTGACTTTC
CDR3aa: CASGPRQGANVLTF

abundance: .
d_gene: .
j_gene: TRBJ1-5
v_gene: TRBV19
CDR3nt: TGTGCCAGTAGCCCGACAGGTATTCAGCCCCAGCATTTT
CDR3aa: CASSPTGIQPQHF

abundance: .
d_gene: .
j_gene: TRBJ2-1
v_gene: TRBV9
CDR3nt: TGTGCCAGCAGCTCTCAGATTGGACTTGACTTATACAATGAGCAGTTCTTC
CDR3aa: CASSSQIGLDLYNEQFF

abundance: .
d_gene: TRBD1
j_gene: TRBJ1-2
v_gene: TRBV6-4
CDR3nt: TGTGCCAGCAGTGACTCTGCCGGTGGACAGGGAGGTGGCTACACCTTC
CDR3aa: CASSDSAGGQGGGYTF

abundance: .
d_gene: .
j_gene: TRBJ1-1
v_gene: TRBV7-9
CDR3nt: TGTGCCAGCAGCCGCGGACAGAACACTGAAGCTTTCTTT
CDR3aa: CASSRGQNTEAFF

abundance: .
d_gene: TRBD1
j_gene: TRBJ1-5
v_gene: TRBV7-2
CDR3nt: TGTGCCAGCAGCTTGACAGGGCTGAGCAATCAGCCCCAGCATTTT
CDR3aa: CASSLTGLSNQPQHF

abundance: .
d_gene: .
j_gene: TRBJ1-1
v_gene: TRBV5-1
CDR3nt: TGCGCCAGCAGCTTGGGATTGGGCGAAACTGAAGCTTTCTTT
CDR3aa: CASSLGLGETEAFF

abundance: .
d_gene: .
j_gene: TRBJ1-1
v_gene: TRBV27
CDR3nt: TGTGCCAGCAGTCCCAGGGAAGAAACTGAAGCTTTCTTT
CDR3aa: CASSPREETEAFF

abundance: .
d_gene: .
j_gene: TRBJ2-7
v_gene: TRBV9
CDR3nt: TGTGCCAGCAGCGTTACCGGATCCTACGAGCAGTACTTC
CDR3aa: CASSVTGSYEQYF

abundance: few
d_gene: .
j_gene: TRBJ1-5
v_gene: TRBV24-1
CDR3nt: TGTGCCACCAGTGTGGATAGCAATCAGCCCCAGCATTTT
CDR3aa: CATSVDSNQPQHF

abundance: .
d_gene: TRBD1
j_gene: TRBJ2-7
v_gene: TRBV12-3/TRBV12-4
CDR3nt: TGTGCCAGCAGACGGACAGGGATAAACGAGCAGTACTTC
CDR3aa: CASRRTGINEQYF

abundance: .
d_gene: .
j_gene: TRBJ2-7
v_gene: TRBV5-5
CDR3nt: TGTGCCAGCAGCTTGGTGTGGGGGACCTACGAGCAGTACTTC
CDR3aa: CASSLVWGTYEQYF

abundance: .
d_gene: .
j_gene: TRBJ1-1
v_gene: TRBV20-1
CDR3nt: TGCAGTCCAAACAGGGACACTGAAGCTTTCTTT
CDR3aa: CSPNRDTEAFF

abundance: .
d_gene: TRBD1
j_gene: TRBJ1-4
v_gene: TRBV15
CDR3nt: TGTGCCACCAGCAGAGGGGACAGGGGGTTAGGGTCTAATGAAAAACTGTTTTTT
CDR3aa: CATSRGDRGLGSNEKLFF

abundance: .
d_gene: .
j_gene: TRBJ2-4
v_gene: TRBV15
CDR3nt: TGTGCCACCAGCAGAGGAGTGGGTCTAGCAAACCCCAAAAACATTCAGTACTTC
CDR3aa: CATSRGVGLANPKNIQYF

abundance: once
d_gene: TRBD1
j_gene: TRBJ1-1
v_gene: TRBV4-2
CDR3nt: TGTGCCAGCAGCCAAGATGAACAGGGGGACACTGAAGCTTTCTTT
CDR3aa: CASSQDEQGDTEAFF

abundance: few
d_gene: .
j_gene: TRBJ2-7
v_gene: TRBV6-2/TRBV6-3
CDR3nt: TGTGCCAGCAGTACAGGCAACTCCTACGAGCAGTACTTC
CDR3aa: CASSTGNSYEQYF

abundance: .
d_gene: .
j_gene: TRBJ2-7
v_gene: TRBV28
CDR3nt: TGTGCCAGCAGCGTCCCAGGGGGGAGAAAATACGAGCAGTACTTC
CDR3aa: CASSVPGGRKYEQYF

abundance: .
d_gene: .
j_gene: TRBJ2-7
v_gene: TRBV30
CDR3nt: TGTGCCTGGAGTGTTATAGGGAACGAGCAGTACTTC
CDR3aa: CAWSVIGNEQYF

abundance: .
d_gene: .
j_gene: TRBJ2-3
v_gene: TRBV18
CDR3nt: TGTGCCAGCTCACCAATCGAGGCGAATACAGATACGCAGTATTTT
CDR3aa: CASSPIEANTDTQYF

abundance: .
d_gene: .
j_gene: TRBJ2-1
v_gene: TRBV7-6
CDR3nt: TGTGCCAGCAGCCCCCAGGCGGCGGCCGGGCCGTTCTTC
CDR3aa: CASSPQAAAGPFF

abundance: .
d_gene: .
j_gene: TRBJ1-1
v_gene: TRBV24-1
CDR3nt: TGTGCCACCAGTGATCCCACGGGGGATAACACTGAAGCTTTCTTT
CDR3aa: CATSDPTGDNTEAFF

abundance: .
d_gene: .
j_gene: TRBJ2-7
v_gene: TRBV7-2
CDR3nt: TGTGCCAGCAGCTTAGACCCGATGGCCTACGAGCAGTACTTC
CDR3aa: CASSLDPMAYEQYF

abundance: .
d_gene: .
j_gene: TRBJ2-1
v_gene: TRBV21-1
CDR3nt: TGTGCCAGCAAACCTCTCGAGAGCTCCTACAATGAGCAGTTCTTC
CDR3aa: CASKPLESSYNEQFF

abundance: .
d_gene: .
j_gene: TRBJ1-4
v_gene: TRBV12-3/TRBV12-4
CDR3nt: TGTGCCAGCAGAGGACAGTATGAAAAACTGTTTTTT
CDR3aa: CASRGQYEKLFF

abundance: .
d_gene: .
j_gene: TRBJ2-1
v_gene: TRBV9
CDR3nt: TGTGCCAGCAGCGTTGGACTGACCCACGAGCAGTTCTTC
CDR3aa: CASSVGLTHEQFF

abundance: .
d_gene: .
j_gene: TRBJ1-3
v_gene: TRBV19
CDR3nt: TGTGCCAGTAGTATTTTCGGGGAAAGTGAGACTGGAAACACCATATATTTT
CDR3aa: CASSIFGESETGNTIYF

abundance: .
d_gene: .
j_gene: TRBJ2-5
v_gene: TRBV7-3
CDR3nt: TGTGCCAGCAGCTCCACCCCGGGGCGCGAGACCCAGTACTTC
CDR3aa: CASSSTPGRETQYF

abundance: once
d_gene: TRBD1
j_gene: TRBJ2-7
v_gene: TRBV7-9
CDR3nt: TGTGCCAGCAGCCCATGGACAGGGGGATACGAGCAGTACTTC
CDR3aa: CASSPWTGGYEQYF

abundance: .
d_gene: .
j_gene: TRBJ2-7
v_gene: TRBV5-4
CDR3nt: TGTGCCAGCAGCATAAAGATCGAGCCCTACGAGCAGTACTTC
CDR3aa: CASSIKIEPYEQYF

abundance: .
d_gene: TRBD2
j_gene: TRBJ2-7
v_gene: TRBV3-1/TRBV3-2
CDR3nt: TGTGCCAGCAGTCACACCGGGACTAGCGACTACGAGCAGTACTTC
CDR3aa: CASSHTGTSDYEQYF

abundance: .
d_gene: TRBD1
j_gene: TRBJ1-1
v_gene: TRBV10-3
CDR3nt: TGTGCCATCAGGGGACCTGACAGGGGGCAGATCGGTGAAGCTTTCTTT
CDR3aa: CAIRGPDRGQIGEAFF

abundance: .
d_gene: TRBD1
j_gene: TRBJ1-4
v_gene: TRBV6-5
CDR3nt: TGTGCCAGCCGGGACAGGGGCGAAAAACTGTTTTTT
CDR3aa: CASRDRGEKLFF